This T cell receptor beta chain appears in the sequencing data of a study of blood T cell repertoires in COVID-19. Study-wide context: Acute and convalescent COVID-19 samples came from the United States, Italy and Spain. T cells, B-cell-depleted T cells, or PBMCs provided the cDNA or gDNA that served as material.

As processed by the authors: Amplification of reference gene primers was used by the study to estimate nucleated cell counts. Assay used: immunoSEQ multiplex PCR; TCRdb lists only in-frame clones, some missing. That table gives V, J and clone size, and the DNA gave D and trimming. Of about 50,000 clones in the sample, roughly 90% are singletons; the top ten hold about a sixth. The CDR3 extends over 15 amino acids. Germline CDR1 and CDR2: MNHEY and SVGAGI. The germline V and J ends were trimmed by 2 bases and 1 base, with 9 bases remaining between them. This chain links TRBV6-5 with TRBJ2-4, with D possibly matching TRBD1 (6 bases). This TCR was sampled from a human donor with active COVID-19. The donor label of this sample is uncertain. Input material: peripheral blood. CDR3 nucleotides: TGTGCCAGCAGTTACGCTACAGGGGCCAAAAACATTCAGTACTTC. It codes for CASSYATGAKNIQYF.